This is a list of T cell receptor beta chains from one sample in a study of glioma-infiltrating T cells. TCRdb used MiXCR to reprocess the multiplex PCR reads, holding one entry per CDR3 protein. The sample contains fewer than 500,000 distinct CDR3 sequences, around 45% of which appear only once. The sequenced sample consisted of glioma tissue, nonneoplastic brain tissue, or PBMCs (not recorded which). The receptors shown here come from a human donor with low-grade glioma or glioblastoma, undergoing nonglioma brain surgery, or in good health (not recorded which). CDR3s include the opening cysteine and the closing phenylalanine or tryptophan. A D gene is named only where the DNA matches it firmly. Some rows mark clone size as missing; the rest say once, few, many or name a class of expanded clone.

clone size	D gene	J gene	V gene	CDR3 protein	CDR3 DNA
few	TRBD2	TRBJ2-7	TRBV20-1	CSARSLAGYEQYF	TGCAGTGCTAGAAGCCTAGCGGGTTACGAGCAGTACTTC
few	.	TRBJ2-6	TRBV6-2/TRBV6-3	CASSQDQGTSGANVLTF	TGTGCCAGCAGCCAGGATCAGGGGACCTCTGGGGCCAACGTCCTGACTTTC
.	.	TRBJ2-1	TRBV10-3	CAISRGQGYNEQFF	TGTGCCATCAGTCGGGGGCAGGGGTACAATGAGCAGTTCTTC
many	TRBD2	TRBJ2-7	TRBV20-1	CSARTSGTYEQYF	TGCAGTGCTCGGACTAGCGGGACCTACGAGCAGTACTTC
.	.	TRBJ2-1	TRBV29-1	CSVNNEQFF	TGCAGCGTGAACAATGAGCAGTTCTTC
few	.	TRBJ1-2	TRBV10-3	CAISGGNYYGYTF	TGTGCCATCAGCGGAGGTAACTACTATGGCTACACCTTC
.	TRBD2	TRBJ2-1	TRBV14	CASSPTKTSGRYNEQFF	TGTGCCAGCAGCCCCACTAAGACTAGCGGGAGGTACAATGAGCAGTTCTTC
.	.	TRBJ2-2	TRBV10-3	CAISESYDTGELFF	TGTGCCATCAGTGAGTCTTATGACACCGGGGAGCTGTTTTTT
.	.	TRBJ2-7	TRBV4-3	CASSHTRGDYEQYF	TGCGCCAGCAGCCACACTAGAGGAGATTACGAGCAGTACTTC
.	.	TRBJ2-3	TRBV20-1	CSAAPESRSDTQYF	TGCAGTGCTGCCCCTGAGTCCCGGTCCGATACGCAGTATTTT
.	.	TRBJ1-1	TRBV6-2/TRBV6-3	CASSYSDSRTEAFF	TGTGCCAGCAGTTACTCGGACAGTCGCACTGAAGCTTTCTTT
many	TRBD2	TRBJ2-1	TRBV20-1	CSARDRGSGRINEQFF	TGCAGTGCTAGAGATAGGGGTAGCGGGAGGATCAATGAGCAGTTCTTC
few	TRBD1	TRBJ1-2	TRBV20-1	CSARDRGQGASGYTF	TGCAGTGCTAGAGATCGGGGGCAGGGGGCGTCCGGCTACACCTTC
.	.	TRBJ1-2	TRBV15	CATNGGYGYTF	TGTGCCACGAACGGGGGCTATGGCTACACCTTC
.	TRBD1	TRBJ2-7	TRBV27	CASSPGTGGYGQYF	TGTGCCAGCAGCCCCGGGACAGGGGGATACGGGCAGTACTTC
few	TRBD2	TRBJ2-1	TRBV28	CASRPRLAGAGVQFF	TGTGCCAGCAGACCGAGACTAGCGGGAGCAGGTGTGCAGTTCTTC
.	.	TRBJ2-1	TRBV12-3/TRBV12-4	CASSLQLDEQFF	TGTGCCAGCAGTTTACAGTTGGATGAGCAGTTCTTC
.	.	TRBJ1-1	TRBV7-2	CASSSRPREEAFF	TGTGCCAGCAGCTCGCGTCCGAGGGAGGAAGCTTTCTTT
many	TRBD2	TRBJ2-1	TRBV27	CASSLRAVAGAGPSNEQFF	TGTGCCAGCAGTTTAAGAGCGGTAGCGGGAGCCGGGCCCAGCAATGAGCAGTTCTTC
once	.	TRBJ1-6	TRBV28	CASSRYRTEVSLLHF	TGTGCCAGCAGCCGGTATCGGACAGAAGTTTCACTCCTCCACTTT
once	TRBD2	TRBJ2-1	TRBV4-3	CASSQDRAGGPYNEQFF	TGCGCCAGCAGCCAAGATCGAGCGGGAGGCCCCTACAATGAGCAGTTCTTC
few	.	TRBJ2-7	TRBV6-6	CASSDVYEQYF	TGTGCCAGCAGTGACGTCTACGAGCAGTACTTC
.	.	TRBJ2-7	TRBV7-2	CASSSETGFYEQYF	TGTGCCAGCAGCTCTGAGACGGGGTTCTACGAGCAGTACTTC
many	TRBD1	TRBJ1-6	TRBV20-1	CSAPETGDINSPLHF	TGCAGTGCCCCCGAGACAGGGGATATTAATTCACCCCTCCACTTT
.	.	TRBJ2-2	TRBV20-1	CSARDIGDTGELFF	TGCAGTGCTAGAGATATCGGGGATACCGGGGAGCTGTTTTTT
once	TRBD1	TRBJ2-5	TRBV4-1	CASSQDDRAYQETQYF	TGCGCCAGCAGCCAAGACGACAGGGCGTACCAAGAGACCCAGTACTTC
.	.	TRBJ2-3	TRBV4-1	CASSQDGRTDTQYF	TGCGCCAGCAGCCAAGACGGACGCACAGATACGCAGTATTTT
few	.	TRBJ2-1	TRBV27	CASSTPGPDNEQFF	TGTGCCAGCAGTACACCGGGACCAGACAATGAGCAGTTCTTC
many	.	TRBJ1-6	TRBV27	CASSLTNSPLHF	TGTGCCAGCAGTTTAACGAATTCACCCCTCCACTTT
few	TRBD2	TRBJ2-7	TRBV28	CASTTWGASGNSYEQYF	TGTGCCAGCACCACATGGGGGGCTAGCGGGAACTCCTACGAGCAGTACTTC
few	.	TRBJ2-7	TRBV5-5	CASSLKGSYEQYF	TGTGCCAGCAGCTTAAAGGGTTCCTACGAGCAGTACTTC
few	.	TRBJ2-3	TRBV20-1	CSAPGEGTDTQYF	TGCAGTGCCCCGGGGGAGGGCACAGATACGCAGTATTTT
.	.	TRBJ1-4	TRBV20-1	CSASEQATNEKLFF	TGCAGTGCTAGCGAACAGGCAACTAATGAAAAACTGTTTTTT
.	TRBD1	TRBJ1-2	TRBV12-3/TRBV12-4	CASSLRVAGGGYTF	TGTGCCAGCAGTTTACGCGTCGCAGGGGGTGGCTACACCTTC
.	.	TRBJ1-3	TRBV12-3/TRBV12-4	CASDGTAGNTIYF	TGTGCCAGCGATGGGACTGCCGGAAACACCATATATTTT
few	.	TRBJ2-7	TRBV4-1	CASSQDPITYEQYF	TGCGCCAGCAGCCAAGATCCGATAACCTACGAGCAGTACTTC
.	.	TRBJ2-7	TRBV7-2	CASSLAAAGYEQYF	TGTGCCAGCAGCTTAGCCGCCGCAGGCTACGAGCAGTACTTC
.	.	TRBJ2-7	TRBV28	CATVPDAPSYEQYF	TGTGCCACCGTCCCAGATGCCCCGTCCTACGAGCAGTACTTC
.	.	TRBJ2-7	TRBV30	CAWTSGTTYEQYF	TGTGCCTGGACTTCCGGGACAACCTACGAGCAGTACTTC
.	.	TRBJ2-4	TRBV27	CASRPRGRGAKNIQYF	TGTGCCAGCAGACCCCGGGGCCGGGGGGCCAAAAACATTCAGTACTTC
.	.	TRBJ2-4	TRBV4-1	CASSQDWTKNIQYF	TGCGCCAGCAGCCAAGATTGGACGAAAAACATTCAGTACTTC
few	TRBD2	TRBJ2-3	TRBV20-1	CSAITGTSDITDTQYF	TGCAGTGCTATCACCGGGACTAGCGACATCACAGATACGCAGTATTTT
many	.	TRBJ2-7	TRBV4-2	CASSQEGRGGYEQYF	TGTGCCAGCAGCCAAGAAGGCAGGGGAGGCTACGAGCAGTACTTC
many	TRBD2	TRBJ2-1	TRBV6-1	CASRGSGRLFF	TGTGCCAGCAGGGGTAGCGGGAGGTTGTTCTTC
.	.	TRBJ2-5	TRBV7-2	CASTRLVFDTYQETQYF	TGTGCCAGCACCCGCTTAGTCTTCGACACCTACCAAGAGACCCAGTACTTC
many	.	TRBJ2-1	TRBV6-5	CASSYSGTEQFF	TGTGCCAGCAGTTACTCCGGGACAGAGCAGTTCTTC
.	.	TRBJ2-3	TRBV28	CASTLYYTGTQYF	TGTGCCAGCACCCTCTATTACACAGGTACGCAGTATTTT
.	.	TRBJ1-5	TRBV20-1	CSARSPGGFQPQHF	TGCAGTGCTAGATCCCCCGGCGGGTTTCAGCCCCAGCATTTT
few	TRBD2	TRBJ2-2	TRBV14	CASSQSGGLAGPNTGELFF	TGTGCCAGCAGCCAATCCGGTGGGCTAGCGGGACCCAACACCGGGGAGCTGTTTTTT
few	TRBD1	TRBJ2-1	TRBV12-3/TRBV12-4	CASSWDRSSYNEQFF	TGTGCCAGCAGCTGGGACAGGAGCTCCTACAATGAGCAGTTCTTC
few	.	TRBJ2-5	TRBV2	CASSELTLQETQYF	TGTGCCAGCAGTGAATTGACACTCCAAGAGACCCAGTACTTC
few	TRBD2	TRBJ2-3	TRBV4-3	CASSQAGLAGGDTQYF	TGCGCCAGCAGCCAAGCTGGACTAGCGGGAGGGGATACGCAGTATTTT
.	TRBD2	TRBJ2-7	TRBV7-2	CASSSVAGGPDYEQYF	TGTGCCAGCAGCTCCGTAGCGGGAGGGCCCGACTACGAGCAGTACTTC
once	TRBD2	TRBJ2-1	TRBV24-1	CATSDLGTSDPYNEQLF	TGTGCCACCAGTGATTTGGGGACTAGCGATCCCTACAATGAGCAGCTCTTC
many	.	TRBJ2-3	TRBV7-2	CASSLDGNTDTQYF	TGTGCCAGCAGCTTAGACGGGAACACAGATACGCAGTATTTT
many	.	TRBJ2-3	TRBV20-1	CSAVRLQSSADTQYF	TGCAGTGCTGTCCGTTTACAATCTTCCGCAGATACGCAGTATTTT
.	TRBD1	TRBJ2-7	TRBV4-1	CASSQELRTGVHQTTYEQYF	TGCGCCAGCAGCCAAGAATTGCGGACAGGGGTCCATCAGACAACCTACGAGCAGTACTTC
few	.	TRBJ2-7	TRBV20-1	CSAEGQAESSYEQYF	TGCAGTGCTGAAGGCCAAGCGGAAAGCTCCTACGAGCAGTACTTC